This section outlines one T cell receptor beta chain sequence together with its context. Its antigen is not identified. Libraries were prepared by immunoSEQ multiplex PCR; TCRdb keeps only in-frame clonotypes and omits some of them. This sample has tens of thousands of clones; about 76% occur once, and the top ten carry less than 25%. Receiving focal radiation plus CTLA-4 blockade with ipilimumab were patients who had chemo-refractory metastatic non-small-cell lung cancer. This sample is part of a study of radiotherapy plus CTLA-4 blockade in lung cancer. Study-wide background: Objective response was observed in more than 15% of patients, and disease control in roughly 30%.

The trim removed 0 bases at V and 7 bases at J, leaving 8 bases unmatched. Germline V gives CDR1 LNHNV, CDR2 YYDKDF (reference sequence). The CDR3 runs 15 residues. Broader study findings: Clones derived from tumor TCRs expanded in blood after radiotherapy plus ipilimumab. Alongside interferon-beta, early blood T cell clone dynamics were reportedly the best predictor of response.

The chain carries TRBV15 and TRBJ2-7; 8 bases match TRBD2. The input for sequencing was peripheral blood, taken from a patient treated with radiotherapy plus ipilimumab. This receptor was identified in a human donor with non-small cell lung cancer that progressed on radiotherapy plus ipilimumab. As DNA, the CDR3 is TGTGCCACCAGCAGAGATGGCCGGGGGGGGAGTGAGCAGTACTTC. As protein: CATSRDGRGGSEQYF.